This T cell receptor (beta chain) was identified in a study of T cell responses to AZD1222 COVID-19 vaccine. As for the study in general: Second doses that came at about 4 or about 12 weeks were put together. Study-wide results and caveats: Dominant at 160-218 and 743-854, vaccine-associated CD4 TCRs also spanned spike. It should be noted that donors were predominantly white British and more often female, and clonal diversity was possibly underestimated.

Between the trimmed V and J ends, which lost 1 base and 8 bases, there was a span of 14 bases. Per germline, CDR1 LNHDA and CDR2 SQIVND (reference sequence). CDR3 length: 14 residues. This table comes from immunoSEQ multiplex PCR, and its TCRdb copy is limited to in-frame clones, with some not included. The table includes about 93,000 clones, about 86% detected once. On this clone itself: Its target is unknown.

The input for sequencing was peripheral blood, taken on day 0 of AZD1222 vaccination. This sequence was found in an adult in good health. The rearrangement joins TRBV19 to TRBJ1-2; D is undetermined. CDR3 residues: CASSIGTNSRGYTF. The CDR3 DNA is TGTGCCAGTAGTATAGGGACCAACTCACGGGGCTACACCTTC.